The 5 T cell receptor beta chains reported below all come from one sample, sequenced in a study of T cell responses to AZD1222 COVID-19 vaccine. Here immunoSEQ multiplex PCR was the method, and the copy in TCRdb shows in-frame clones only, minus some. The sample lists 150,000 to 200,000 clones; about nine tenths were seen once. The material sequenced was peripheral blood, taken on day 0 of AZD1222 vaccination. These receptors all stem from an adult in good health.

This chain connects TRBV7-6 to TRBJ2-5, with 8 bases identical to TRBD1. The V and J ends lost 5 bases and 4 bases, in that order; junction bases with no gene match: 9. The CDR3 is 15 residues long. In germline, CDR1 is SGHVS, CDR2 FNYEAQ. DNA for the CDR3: TGTGCCAGCAGCCCACTGACAGGGGTAGGAGAGACCCAGTACTTC. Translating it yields CASSPLTGVGETQYF.

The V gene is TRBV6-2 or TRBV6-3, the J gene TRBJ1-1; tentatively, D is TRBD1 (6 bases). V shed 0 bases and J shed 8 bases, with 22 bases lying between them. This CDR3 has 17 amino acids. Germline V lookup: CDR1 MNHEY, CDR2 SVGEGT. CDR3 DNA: TGTGCCAGCAGTTACTCGAGAAAGGGGGGGTACCCGAAAGAAGCTTTCTTT. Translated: CASSYSRKGGYPKEAFF.

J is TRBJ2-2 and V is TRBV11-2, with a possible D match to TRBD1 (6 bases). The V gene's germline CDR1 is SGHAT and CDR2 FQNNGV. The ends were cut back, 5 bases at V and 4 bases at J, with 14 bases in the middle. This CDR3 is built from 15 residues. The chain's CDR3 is CASSRQDSFTGELFF. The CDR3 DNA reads TGTGCCAGCAGCCGACAGGACAGTTTCACCGGGGAGCTGTTTTTT. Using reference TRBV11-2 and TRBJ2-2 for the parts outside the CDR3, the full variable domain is EAGVAQSPRYKIIEKRQSVAFWCNPISGHATLYWYQQILGQGPKLLIQFQNNGVVDDSQLPKDRFSAERLKGVDSTLKIQPAKLEDSAVYLCASSRQDSFTGELFFGEGSRLTVL.

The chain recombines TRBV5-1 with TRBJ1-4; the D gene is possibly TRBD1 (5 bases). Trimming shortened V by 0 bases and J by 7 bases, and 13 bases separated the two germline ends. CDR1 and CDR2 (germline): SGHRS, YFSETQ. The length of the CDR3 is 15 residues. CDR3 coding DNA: TGCGCCAGCAGCTTGGCCCCGGGGGTGGGTGAAAAACTGTTTTTT. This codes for CASSLAPGVGEKLFF. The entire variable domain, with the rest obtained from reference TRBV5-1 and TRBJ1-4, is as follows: KAGVTQTPRYLIKTRGQQVTLSCSPISGHRSVSWYQQTPGQGLQFLFEYFSETQRNKGNFPGRFSGRQFSNSRSEMNVSTLELGDSALYLCASSLAPGVGEKLFFGSGTQLSVL.

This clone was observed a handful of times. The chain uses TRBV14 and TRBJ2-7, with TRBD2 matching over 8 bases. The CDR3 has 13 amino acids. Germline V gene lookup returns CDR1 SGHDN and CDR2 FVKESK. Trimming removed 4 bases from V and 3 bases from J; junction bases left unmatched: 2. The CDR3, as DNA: TGTGCCAGCAGCCGAAGCGGGAGCTACGAGCAGTACTTC. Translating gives CASSRSGSYEQYF.